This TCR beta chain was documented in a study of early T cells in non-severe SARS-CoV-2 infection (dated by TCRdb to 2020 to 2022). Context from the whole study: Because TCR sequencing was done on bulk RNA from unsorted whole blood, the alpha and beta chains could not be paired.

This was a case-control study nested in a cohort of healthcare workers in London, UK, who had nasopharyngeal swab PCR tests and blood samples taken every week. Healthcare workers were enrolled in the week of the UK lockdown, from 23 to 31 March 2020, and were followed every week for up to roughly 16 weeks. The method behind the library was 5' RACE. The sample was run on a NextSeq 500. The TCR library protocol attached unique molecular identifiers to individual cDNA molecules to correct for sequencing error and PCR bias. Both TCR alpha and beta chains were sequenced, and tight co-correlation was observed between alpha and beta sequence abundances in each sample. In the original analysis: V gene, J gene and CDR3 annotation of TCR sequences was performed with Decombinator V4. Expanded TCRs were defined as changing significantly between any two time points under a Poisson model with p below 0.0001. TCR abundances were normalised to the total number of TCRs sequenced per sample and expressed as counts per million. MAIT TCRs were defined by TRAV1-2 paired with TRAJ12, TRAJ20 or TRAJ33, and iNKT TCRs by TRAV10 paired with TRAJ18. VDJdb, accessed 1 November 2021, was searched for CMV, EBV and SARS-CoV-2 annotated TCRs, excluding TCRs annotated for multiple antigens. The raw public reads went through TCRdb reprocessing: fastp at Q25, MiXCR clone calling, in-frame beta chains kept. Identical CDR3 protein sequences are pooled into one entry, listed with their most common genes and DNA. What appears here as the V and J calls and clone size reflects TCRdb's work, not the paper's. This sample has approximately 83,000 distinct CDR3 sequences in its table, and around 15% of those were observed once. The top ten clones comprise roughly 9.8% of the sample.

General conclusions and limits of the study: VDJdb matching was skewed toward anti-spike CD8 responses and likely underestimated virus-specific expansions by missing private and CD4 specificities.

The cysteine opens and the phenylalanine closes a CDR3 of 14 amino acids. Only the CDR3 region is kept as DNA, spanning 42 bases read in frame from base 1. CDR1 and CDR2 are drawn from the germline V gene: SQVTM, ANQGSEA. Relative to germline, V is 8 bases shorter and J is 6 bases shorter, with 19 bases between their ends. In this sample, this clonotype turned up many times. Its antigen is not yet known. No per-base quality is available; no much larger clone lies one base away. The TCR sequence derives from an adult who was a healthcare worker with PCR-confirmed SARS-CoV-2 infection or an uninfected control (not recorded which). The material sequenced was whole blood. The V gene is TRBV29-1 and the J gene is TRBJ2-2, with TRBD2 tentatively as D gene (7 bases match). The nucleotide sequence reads TGCAGCCTTAGGTCGGGGGGCGCCTCCGGGGAGCTGTTTTTT. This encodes CSLRSGGASGELFF.